These 8 T cell receptor beta chains came from one sample sequenced in a study of cytomegalovirus exposure and HLA in healthy donors. Use of 60 Vbeta and 13 Jbeta primers characterized the PCR. The repertoire was sequenced with immunoSEQ multiplex PCR; TCRdb's copy has only in-frame clones and lacks some. The repertoire holds around 130,000 clones, with about 80% as singletons. Input material: PBMCs. The receptors were gathered from a male donor in good health and CMV-seronegative.

Here the CDR3 DNA reads TGCGCCAGCAGCCCCAAACAGGGTCCTAAAACCGCTTCACAGCCCCAGCATTTT. Translating gives CASSPKQGPKTASQPQHF. The rearrangement links TRBV23-1 to TRBJ1-5; D might be TRBD1 (6 bases). TRBV23-1 falls under the ORF class, with uncertain function. Deletions cut 6 bases from V and 7 bases from J, with 28 bases between. The length of the CDR3 is 18 residues.

For the CDR3, the DNA is TGTGCCAGCAGCTCAGGTGTGAAGGCCCTCAACACTGAAGCTTTCTTT. Its protein is CASSSGVKALNTEAFF. The chain carries TRBV11-1 and TRBJ1-1; D is unresolved. Trimming cost V 4 bases and J 2 bases, with 17 bases left between them. The CDR3 runs to 16 residues. Germline values: CDR1 SGHAT, CDR2 FQDESV (reference sequence). Full variable domain (rest looked up from reference TRBV11-1 and TRBJ1-1): EAEVAQSPRYKITEKSQAVAFWCDPISGHATLYWYRQILGQGPELLVQFQDESVVDDSQLPKDRFSAERLKGVDSTLKIQPAELGDSAMYLCASSSGVKALNTEAFFGQGTRLTVV.

The V and J genes are TRBV4-3 and TRBJ1-1, with a tentative D call TRBD1 (5 bases). CDR1 is LGHNA and CDR2 is YSLEER in the germline V gene. This CDR3 is 17 amino acids long. Trimming shortened V by 2 bases and J by 4 bases, and 20 bases separated the two germline ends. The CDR3: CASSQPSVGQGGTEAFF. The CDR3 coding sequence is TGCGCCAGCAGCCAACCATCGGTAGGGCAGGGCGGCACTGAAGCTTTCTTT.

Concerning this clone itself: Germline is not matched at one junction end, which may reflect a read error. This rearrangement joins TRBV7-9 to TRBJ2-7, with a tentative D call TRBD2 (5 bases). The CDR3 is 16 residues long. Germline V lookup: CDR1 SEHNR, CDR2 FQNEAQ (reference sequence). The DNA for the CDR3 is TGTTCCAGCAGCTTAGCGTCCCTCCAACCCCCGGACGAGCAGTACTTC. Residues: CSSSLASLQPPDEQYF.

This chain connects TRBV27 to TRBJ2-2; 7 bases fit TRBD2. Losses at the gene ends were 5 bases for V and 0 bases for J; bases not matched to a gene: 12. Germline values: CDR1 MNHEY, CDR2 SMNVEV (reference sequence). There are 18 residues in the CDR3. For the CDR3, the DNA is TGTGCCAGCAGTCCGCAGGGACTACCTTTCTCGAACACCGGGGAGCTGTTTTTT. It translates to CASSPQGLPFSNTGELFF.

V usage is TRBV5-1 and J usage is TRBJ2-1; 10 bases are shared with TRBD2. J was trimmed by 5 bases and V by 5 bases; bases with no gene match: 7. This CDR3 contains 15 residues. CDR1 and CDR2 from the germline V gene are SGHRS and YFSETQ. CDR3 DNA sequence: TGCGCCAGCAGGGTAGCGGGAGGCCCGAACAATGAGCAGTTCTTC. Its translation: CASRVAGGPNNEQFF.

This chain links TRBV7-6 with TRBJ1-1, with no clear D. The CDR3 loop spans 13 amino acids. Trimming shortened V by 5 bases and J by 2 bases, and 9 bases separated the two germline ends. Germline CDR1 and CDR2: SGHVS and FNYEAQ. The CDR3 nucleotides read TGTGCCAGCAGCACTAGACTTAACACTGAAGCTTTCTTT. Its protein is CASSTRLNTEAFF.

The chain employs TRBV11-3 and TRBJ2-3, with D unclear. This CDR3 has 14 residues. The ends were cut back, 1 base at V and 3 bases at J, with 8 bases in the middle. Germline CDR1 SGHNT, CDR2 YENEEA. The CDR3 region is CASSLGQATDTQYF. CDR3 nucleotide sequence: TGTGCCAGCAGCTTAGGGCAGGCGACAGATACGCAGTATTTT.